This TCR beta chain comes out of a study of shared clonotypes between healthy human individuals. Unsorted PBMC DNA sequencing spanned ten immunoSEQ deep assay plates. Authors' processing steps: Junction-only immunoSEQ sequences carried no quality scores, so filtering differed. TCRdb's table, derived via immunoSEQ multiplex PCR, lists solely in-frame clones and lacks some. V and J calls and clone size are given by that table; D and trimming were obtained from the DNA. The sample has about half a million clones, approximately 80% seen once. The germline V gene encodes CDR1 SGHDT and CDR2 YYEEEE. The CDR3 contains 18 residues. V shed 4 bases and J 0 bases; nucleotides not matched to a gene: 6.

The chain joins TRBV5-6 to TRBJ2-1; 14 nucleotides align to TRBD2. The sample comprised PBMCs. The clonotype comes from a woman between 40 and 55 years old in good health. Some clones in this sample may be carry-over from other donors' samples. The CDR3 protein is CASSRGLAGVNSYNEQFF. CDR3 DNA sequence: TGTGCCAGCAGCCGGGGACTAGCGGGAGTCAACTCCTACAATGAGCAGTTCTTC.